This T cell receptor (beta chain) came from a study of T cells after yellow fever vaccination. A universal primer site and UMIs were added as TCR cDNA was made by 5'RACE template switching. TCRdb reanalysed the 5' RACE reads using MiXCR and keeps one entry per CDR3 protein. The sample yields 78,000 or so distinct CDR3 sequences, around 7.7% seen once. Study results and limitations: Once the booster was given, most primary-vaccination clones reappeared, at about 97% for CD4 and around 90% for CD8. Though it reached lower strength, the secondary response hit its peak faster, day 5 versus 15. Abundant contaminating clonotypes from the bulk population could appear in FACS-sorted repertoires.

This clonotype was observed a handful of times. Its antigen is as yet unknown. CDR1 is SEHNR and CDR2 is FQNEAQ in the germline V gene (reference sequence). With 3 bases removed from V and 2 bases from J, the gap between germline ends came to 16 bases. CDR3 length: 16 amino acids. The origin of this receptor is a young man who received the YFV17D yellow fever vaccine. The rearrangement joins TRBV7-9 to TRBJ2-5; D is ambiguous. Sequenced material: CD8+ T cells sorted from PBMCs, taken 10 to 11 days after the first yellow fever vaccination. The CDR3 DNA sequence: TGTGCCAGCAGCTTGCTCAATCAGGACGGACAAGAGACCCAGTACTTC. Amino acids: CASSLLNQDGQETQYF.